This TCR beta chain was sequenced in a study of identical twins. Unique molecular identifiers were present on the cDNA, which also gained a universal primer site by template switching. TCRdb re-analysed the 5' RACE reads in MiXCR, keeping a single row per CDR3 protein. This table has under 900,000 distinct CDR3 sequences, 15% to 20% appearing once. The V gene's germline CDR1 is MNHEY and CDR2 SVGAGI. The CDR3 sequence is 15 residues long. V shed 0 bases and J shed 7 bases, with 16 bases lying between them. This clonotype turned up a few times. These data were likewise used in another study, on T cells expressing NK-cell markers. That paper notes: A handful of donors likewise had their CD3+CD56-NKG2C+ fraction led by these clonotypes.

The gene calls are TRBV6-5 and TRBJ2-7, with D perhaps TRBD1 (6 bases). The clonotype originates from a woman aged 18 to 35 in good health. The sequenced sample consisted of PBMCs. This chain's CDR3 is CASSYSRGRGSEQYF. In DNA form, the CDR3 reads TGTGCCAGCAGTTACTCGAGAGGCAGGGGAAGTGAGCAGTACTTC.